This TCR beta chain derives from a study of T-cell reconstitution after alpha-beta-depleted transplantation in children. Trimming left V 6 bases short and J 0 bases short, with 14 bases between. Germline V CDR1 and CDR2: MNHEY, SVGEGT. This CDR3 is built from 16 residues. Preparation of the TCRbeta library was carried out with unique molecular identifiers. TCRdb reanalysed the PCR reads using MiXCR and keeps one entry per CDR3 protein. The sample carries a few hundred thousand distinct CDR3 sequences, around a tenth recorded once. The table lists this clonotype with a few counts. The sequence was obtained from a human donor who donated a stem cell graft to a child with acute lymphoblastic leukemia. The rearrangement joins TRBV6-2 or TRBV6-3 to TRBJ2-2; D possibly corresponds to TRBD2 (5 bases). The specimen was PBMCs from the stem cell graft donor, collected from the stem cell graft. CDR3 protein: CASRRVIASNTGELFF. DNA of the CDR3: TGTGCCAGCAGGCGGGTAATTGCGTCGAACACCGGGGAGCTGTTTTTT.